A selection of T cell receptor beta chains follows, all from one sample in a study of T cells in localized non-small cell lung cancer. The table came from immunoSEQ multiplex PCR; TCRdb's copy has only in-frame clones and leaves some out. The repertoire holds fewer than 35,000 clones, with roughly 91% as singletons. The sample here was peripheral blood, taken before any cancer treatment. The receptors were gathered from a female donor older than 55 with stage I lung adenocarcinoma. CDR3s include the opening cysteine and the closing phenylalanine or tryptophan. The D gene is left open where the match is weak. Some rows have no size entry. The others give once, few or many, or a class for an expanded clone.

v_call: TRBV19
j_call: TRBJ2-1
d_call: .
clone_size: once
cdr3_aa: CASKPEMPYNEQFF
cdr3_nt: TGTGCCAGTAAGCCCGAAATGCCCTACAATGAGCAGTTCTTC

v_call: TRBV7-2
j_call: TRBJ2-7
d_call: .
clone_size: .
cdr3_aa: CASSLAGGGPSYEQYF
cdr3_nt: TGTGCCAGCAGCTTAGCGGGCGGCGGACCGTCCTACGAGCAGTACTTC

v_call: TRBV7-2
j_call: TRBJ2-1
d_call: .
clone_size: .
cdr3_aa: CASSLGSSEYNEQFF
cdr3_nt: TGTGCCAGCAGCTTAGGGAGCTCGGAGTACAATGAGCAGTTCTTC

v_call: TRBV19
j_call: TRBJ2-7
d_call: .
clone_size: .
cdr3_aa: CASSIFVSTENSYEQYF
cdr3_nt: TGTGCCAGTAGTATTTTCGTCTCGACAGAGAATTCCTACGAGCAGTACTTC

v_call: TRBV7-2
j_call: TRBJ2-1
d_call: .
clone_size: .
cdr3_aa: CASSLGQNEQFF
cdr3_nt: TGTGCCAGCAGCTTAGGACAGAATGAGCAGTTCTTC

v_call: TRBV7-3
j_call: TRBJ2-1
d_call: .
clone_size: .
cdr3_aa: CASSLTGGTYNEQFF
cdr3_nt: TGTGCCAGCAGCTTAACTGGGGGCACCTACAATGAGCAGTTCTTC

v_call: TRBV4-3
j_call: TRBJ2-1
d_call: .
clone_size: .
cdr3_aa: CASSQVQELEQFF
cdr3_nt: TGCGCCAGCAGCCAAGTGCAAGAACTTGAGCAGTTCTTC

v_call: TRBV6-1
j_call: TRBJ1-1
d_call: .
clone_size: .
cdr3_aa: CASTARANTEAFF
cdr3_nt: TGTGCCAGCACCGCACGCGCGAACACTGAAGCTTTCTTT

v_call: TRBV30
j_call: TRBJ1-1
d_call: .
clone_size: .
cdr3_aa: CAWSVQGAGRAFF
cdr3_nt: TGTGCCTGGAGTGTACAGGGAGCAGGGAGGGCTTTCTTT

v_call: TRBV7-9
j_call: TRBJ2-7
d_call: TRBD1
clone_size: .
cdr3_aa: CASSPGTGFQQYF
cdr3_nt: TGTGCCAGCAGCCCCGGGACAGGCTTCCAGCAGTACTTC

v_call: TRBV10-3
j_call: TRBJ2-1
d_call: TRBD2
clone_size: .
cdr3_aa: CAASSGSANEQFF
cdr3_nt: TGTGCCGCCTCTAGCGGGAGTGCGAATGAGCAGTTCTTC

v_call: TRBV30
j_call: TRBJ1-6
d_call: .
clone_size: .
cdr3_aa: CACLDPGDSPLHF
cdr3_nt: TGTGCCTGTCTTGACCCGGGGGATTCACCCCTCCACTTT

v_call: TRBV29-1
j_call: TRBJ2-3
d_call: TRBD2
clone_size: once
cdr3_aa: CSVLAGSSTDTQYF
cdr3_nt: TGCAGCGTTCTAGCGGGTTCTAGCACAGATACGCAGTATTTT

v_call: TRBV5-4
j_call: TRBJ1-2
d_call: .
clone_size: .
cdr3_aa: CASSFRTDYGYTF
cdr3_nt: TGTGCCAGCAGCTTTAGGACGGACTATGGCTACACCTTC

v_call: TRBV6-5
j_call: TRBJ1-1
d_call: .
clone_size: .
cdr3_aa: CASSKNQGIEAFF
cdr3_nt: TGTGCCAGCAGTAAAAATCAGGGCATTGAAGCTTTCTTT

v_call: TRBV6-1
j_call: TRBJ1-2
d_call: TRBD1
clone_size: .
cdr3_aa: CASSEPYGQVHYGYTF
cdr3_nt: TGTGCCAGCAGTGAACCCTACGGACAGGTACACTATGGCTACACCTTC

v_call: TRBV28
j_call: TRBJ2-5
d_call: .
clone_size: .
cdr3_aa: CASSFAGHQETQYF
cdr3_nt: TGTGCCAGCAGTTTCGCAGGACACCAAGAGACCCAGTACTTC

v_call: TRBV7-9
j_call: TRBJ2-6
d_call: TRBD1
clone_size: .
cdr3_aa: CASSPRQGAGANVLTF
cdr3_nt: TGTGCCAGCAGCCCACGACAGGGAGCCGGGGCCAACGTCCTGACTTTC

v_call: TRBV6-5
j_call: TRBJ2-4
d_call: .
clone_size: .
cdr3_aa: CASSYVWGPKNIQYF
cdr3_nt: TGTGCCAGCAGTTACGTTTGGGGACCCAAAAACATTCAGTACTTC

v_call: TRBV12-5
j_call: TRBJ1-1
d_call: .
clone_size: .
cdr3_aa: CASGTPRERTEAFF
cdr3_nt: TGTGCTAGTGGGACCCCCAGGGAGAGGACTGAAGCTTTCTTT

v_call: TRBV5-6
j_call: TRBJ2-7
d_call: TRBD1
clone_size: .
cdr3_aa: CASSFRTGSREQYF
cdr3_nt: TGTGCCAGCAGCTTTAGGACAGGGTCCCGCGAGCAGTACTTC

v_call: TRBV5-1
j_call: TRBJ1-1
d_call: .
clone_size: .
cdr3_aa: CASSLGKSEAFF
cdr3_nt: TGCGCCAGCAGCTTGGGCAAAAGTGAAGCTTTCTTT

v_call: TRBV5-8
j_call: TRBJ1-3
d_call: .
clone_size: medium-sized
cdr3_aa: CASSPGRVTGNTIYF
cdr3_nt: TGTGCCAGCAGTCCCGGGCGGGTAACGGGAAACACCATATATTTT

v_call: TRBV7-2
j_call: TRBJ2-1
d_call: TRBD2
clone_size: .
cdr3_aa: CASSLSSGTGYNEQFF
cdr3_nt: TGTGCCAGCAGCCTAAGTAGCGGGACTGGGTACAATGAGCAGTTCTTC

v_call: TRBV27
j_call: TRBJ2-2
d_call: .
clone_size: .
cdr3_aa: CASSLWAGNTGELFF
cdr3_nt: TGTGCCAGCAGTTTATGGGCAGGGAACACCGGGGAGCTGTTTTTT

v_call: TRBV9
j_call: TRBJ2-7
d_call: .
clone_size: .
cdr3_aa: CASSVEQVITSAEQYF
cdr3_nt: TGTGCCAGCAGCGTAGAGCAGGTAATAACGTCGGCCGAGCAGTACTTC

v_call: TRBV30
j_call: TRBJ2-3
d_call: .
clone_size: .
cdr3_aa: CAWVRVGDTQYF
cdr3_nt: TGTGCCTGGGTTAGGGTGGGAGATACGCAGTATTTT

v_call: TRBV19
j_call: TRBJ2-5
d_call: TRBD2
clone_size: .
cdr3_aa: CASSTTTSGGRGETQYF
cdr3_nt: TGTGCCAGTAGTACGACGACTAGCGGAGGCAGGGGGGAGACCCAGTACTTC

v_call: TRBV19
j_call: TRBJ1-5
d_call: .
clone_size: .
cdr3_aa: CASSIQGGQPQHF
cdr3_nt: TGTGCCAGTAGTATTCAGGGAGGTCAGCCCCAGCATTTT

v_call: TRBV29-1
j_call: TRBJ2-1
d_call: TRBD2
clone_size: .
cdr3_aa: CSARTSGRGNEQFF
cdr3_nt: TGCAGCGCTAGGACTAGCGGGAGAGGAAATGAGCAGTTCTTC

v_call: TRBV4-3
j_call: TRBJ1-4
d_call: TRBD1
clone_size: .
cdr3_aa: CASSQGTGGVGEKLFF
cdr3_nt: TGCGCCAGCAGCCAAGGGACAGGGGGGGTTGGAGAAAAACTGTTTTTT

v_call: TRBV4-3
j_call: TRBJ2-5
d_call: TRBD2
clone_size: .
cdr3_aa: CASSQDRAGGVTQYF
cdr3_nt: TGCGCCAGCAGCCAAGATAGGGCGGGAGGGGTGACCCAGTACTTC

v_call: TRBV7-2
j_call: TRBJ2-2
d_call: .
clone_size: .
cdr3_aa: CASSLEWSGGELFF
cdr3_nt: TGTGCCAGCAGCTTAGAGTGGTCTGGCGGGGAGCTGTTTTTT

v_call: TRBV5-1
j_call: TRBJ2-7
d_call: TRBD1
clone_size: .
cdr3_aa: CASSGTDGDEQYF
cdr3_nt: TGCGCCAGCAGTGGGACAGACGGAGACGAGCAGTACTTC

v_call: TRBV9
j_call: TRBJ1-2
d_call: TRBD1
clone_size: once
cdr3_aa: CASSVGGQGADYGYTF
cdr3_nt: TGTGCCAGCAGCGTAGGGGGACAGGGGGCGGATTATGGCTACACCTTC

v_call: TRBV5-1
j_call: TRBJ2-5
d_call: TRBD2
clone_size: .
cdr3_aa: CASSLKLAGETQYF
cdr3_nt: TGCGCCAGCAGCTTGAAACTAGCGGGAGAGACCCAGTACTTC

v_call: TRBV28
j_call: TRBJ1-2
d_call: .
clone_size: .
cdr3_aa: CASILSGLSNGYTF
cdr3_nt: TGTGCCAGCATCTTATCAGGACTCTCAAATGGCTACACCTTC

v_call: TRBV5-1
j_call: TRBJ2-3
d_call: TRBD1
clone_size: .
cdr3_aa: CASSSLTGAYADTQYF
cdr3_nt: TGCGCCAGCAGCTCGCTGACAGGGGCATACGCGGATACGCAGTATTTT

v_call: TRBV2
j_call: TRBJ2-3
d_call: TRBD2
clone_size: .
cdr3_aa: CASTRGGGVTDTQYF
cdr3_nt: TGTGCCAGCACCCGAGGTGGGGGGGTTACAGATACGCAGTATTTT

v_call: TRBV6-1
j_call: TRBJ1-4
d_call: .
clone_size: .
cdr3_aa: CASSVRRDEKLFF
cdr3_nt: TGTGCCAGCAGTGTCCGGAGGGATGAAAAACTGTTTTTT

v_call: TRBV7-2
j_call: TRBJ2-3
d_call: .
clone_size: .
cdr3_aa: CASSLERTNPSTDTQYF
cdr3_nt: TGTGCCAGCAGCTTAGAACGGACGAACCCAAGCACAGATACGCAGTATTTT

v_call: TRBV7-8
j_call: TRBJ1-2
d_call: TRBD1
clone_size: .
cdr3_aa: CASSPGQGDYGYTF
cdr3_nt: TGTGCCAGCAGCCCGGGACAGGGGGACTATGGCTACACCTTC

v_call: TRBV4-1
j_call: TRBJ2-5
d_call: .
clone_size: .
cdr3_aa: CASSQLPTRTKETQYF
cdr3_nt: TGCGCCAGCAGCCAACTACCGACTAGAACGAAAGAGACCCAGTACTTC

v_call: TRBV18
j_call: TRBJ1-2
d_call: TRBD1
clone_size: .
cdr3_aa: CASSAGTGGGYTF
cdr3_nt: TGTGCCAGCTCGGCCGGGACAGGGGGAGGCTACACCTTC

v_call: TRBV5-4
j_call: TRBJ2-7
d_call: TRBD2
clone_size: .
cdr3_aa: CASSLYLAGGHEQYF
cdr3_nt: TGTGCCAGCAGCTTATACTTAGCGGGAGGTCACGAGCAGTACTTC

v_call: TRBV19
j_call: TRBJ2-5
d_call: TRBD1
clone_size: once
cdr3_aa: CASSTLWTGGQETQYF
cdr3_nt: TGTGCCAGTAGTACCTTATGGACAGGGGGGCAAGAGACCCAGTACTTC

v_call: TRBV19
j_call: TRBJ1-3
d_call: .
clone_size: .
cdr3_aa: CASRGNSGNTIYF
cdr3_nt: TGTGCCAGTCGGGGGAACTCTGGAAACACCATATATTTT

v_call: TRBV21-1
j_call: TRBJ2-7
d_call: .
clone_size: .
cdr3_aa: CASSSPLWTGAGEQYF
cdr3_nt: TGTGCCAGCAGCTCCCCTTTATGGACAGGGGCCGGCGAGCAGTACTTC

v_call: TRBV30
j_call: TRBJ2-7
d_call: .
clone_size: .
cdr3_aa: CASGVSYEQYF
cdr3_nt: TGTGCCTCGGGGGTCTCCTACGAGCAGTACTTC